This TCR beta chain is drawn from a study of Tregs in tolerant kidney transplant recipients. Findings and caveats of the study: Activated donor B cell expansion appeared to reveal the most relevant donor-specific TCRbeta repertoire. Validation in larger populations is needed because few patients were studied.

Libraries were prepared by immunoSEQ multiplex PCR; TCRdb keeps only in-frame clonotypes and omits some of them. The sample contains about 240,000 clones, more than 65% of which appear only once. The CDR3 is 14 amino acids. The V gene lost 4 bases and the J gene lost 0 bases, with 7 bases spanning the gap. Per the germline V gene, CDR1 is SGHAT and CDR2 is FQNNGV. A remark on this clone: Its antigen is currently unknown.

This clonotype was obtained from a human donor in good health. The sequenced sample consisted of CD4+ T cells from blood. The chain carries TRBV11-2 and TRBJ1-3, with no clear D. In DNA form, the CDR3 reads TGTGCCAGCAGCTGGGCAGTCTCTGGAAACACCATATATTTT. It encodes CASSWAVSGNTIYF.